The 24 T cell receptor beta chains below were found in one sample sequenced in a study of CD8+ T cells in alopecia areata listed by TCRdb under 2018. Library preparation was by the immunoSEQ multiplex PCR assay. To provide template for TCR sequencing, every sample had RNA extracted and reverse transcribed into cDNA. TCRdb's version of the immuneACCESS table is confined to in-frame rearrangements and falls short of the full clone set. An unresolved V gene accounts for under half of the shortfall where checked; the remainder is of unknown origin. This sample gives some 82,000 clones in total; roughly 47% of them show up just once. Together, the top ten hold just over 5.5% of the sample. What was sequenced was NKG2D-high CD8+ T cells sorted from blood. Interpreted using the paper, the cell subset or site label stands for: sorted CD8+ NKG2D-high blood T cells. These receptor sequences come from a human donor with alopecia areata.

The V call is TRBV4-3, the J call TRBJ2-2; D unresolved. Germline CDR1 is LGHNA and CDR2 is YSLEER. Between the trimmed V and J ends, which lost 4 bases and 9 bases, there was a span of 12 bases. The CDR3 is 13 residues long. The DNA of the CDR3 is TGCGCCAGCAGCCCGAGCGTATGGCGGGAGCTGTTTTTT. Its protein is CASSPSVWRELFF.

V is TRBV13 and J is TRBJ2-1; 7 bases align to TRBD2. The CDR3 spans 15 residues. V shed 5 bases and J 0 bases; nucleotides not matched to a gene: 4. Germline V gene lookup returns CDR1 PRHDT and CDR2 FYEKMQ (reference sequence). CDR3 amino acids: CASSRSGDSYNEQFF. CDR3 DNA: TGTGCCAGCAGCCGGAGCGGGGACTCCTACAATGAGCAGTTCTTC. The variable domain in full, with the rest retrieved from reference TRBV13 and TRBJ2-1, is AAGVIQSPRHLIKEKRETATLKCYPIPRHDTVYWYQQGPGQDPQFLISFYEKMQSDKGSIPDRFSAQQFSDYHSELNMSSLELGDSALYFCASSRSGDSYNEQFFGPGTRLTVL.

This rearrangement joins TRBV27 to TRBJ2-5; D is uncertain. The CDR3 has 15 amino acids. Looked up from germline, CDR1 is MNHEY and CDR2 is SMNVEV (reference sequence). Trimming removed 8 bases from V and 5 bases from J, with 21 bases in between. CDR3 residues: CASRSFLSPTETQYF. CDR3 coding DNA: TGTGCCAGCCGATCCTTCTTAAGCCCTACGGAGACCCAGTACTTC.

J is TRBJ2-7 and V is TRBV30, with no clear D. The V end lost 2 bases, the J end lost 0 bases, and 5 bases lay between the germline ends. The CDR3 runs 12 residues. Germline lookup yields CDR1 GTSNPN and CDR2 SVGIG (reference sequence). The chain's CDR3 is CAWSYSSYEQYF. In DNA form, the CDR3 reads TGTGCCTGGAGTTACAGCTCCTACGAGCAGTACTTC.

This sequence joins TRBV27 and TRBJ2-1, with D perhaps TRBD2 (6 bases). The V end lost 3 bases, the J end lost 10 bases, and 7 bases lay between the germline ends. Germline values: CDR1 MNHEY, CDR2 SMNVEV (reference sequence). CDR3 length equals 11 residues. This chain's CDR3 is CASSFAGEQFF. The CDR3 region has the DNA TGTGCCAGCAGTTTTGCGGGGGAGCAGTTCTTC.

This chain connects TRBV27 to TRBJ2-2; the D is unclear. The CDR3 sequence is 15 residues long. With 1 base removed from V and 2 bases from J, the gap between germline ends came to 8 bases. The germline V gene has CDR1 MNHEY and CDR2 SMNVEV (reference sequence). The CDR3 protein is CASSLYGVNTGELFF. The DNA for the CDR3 is TGTGCCAGCAGTTTATACGGAGTCAACACCGGGGAGCTGTTTTTT.

V gene TRBV7-9 combines with J gene TRBJ2-5; no reliable D call. The V end was cut by 5 bases, the J end by 5 bases, with 15 bases between. Germline V gene lookup returns CDR1 SEHNR and CDR2 FQNEAQ (reference sequence). The CDR3 runs 14 residues. The CDR3 is CASSPPDGLETQYF. Written as DNA, the CDR3 is TGTGCCAGCAGCCCCCCCGACGGGTTGGAGACCCAGTACTTC.

This clone was observed a handful of times. The chain carries TRBV7-6 and TRBJ1-3; 8 nucleotides match TRBD1. Trimming took 5 bases from V and 8 from J; bases not matched to a gene: 5. CDR1 and CDR2 (germline): SGHVS, FNYEAQ. The CDR3 sequence is 13 residues long. The CDR3 loop reads CASSVGQAYTIYF. CDR3 in DNA: TGTGCCAGCAGCGTGGGACAGGCGTACACCATATATTTT. Full variable domain (outside the CDR3, taken from reference TRBV7-6 and TRBJ1-3): GAGVSQSPRYKVTKRGQDVALRCDPISGHVSLYWYRQALGQGPEFLTYFNYEAQQDKSGLPNDRFSAERPEGSISTLTIQRTEQRDSAMYRCASSVGQAYTIYFGEGSWLTVV.

This CDR3 reads CSVILGGVVYGYTF. Written as DNA, the CDR3 is TGCAGCGTCATCTTGGGGGGAGTAGTCTATGGCTACACCTTC. The chain links TRBV29-1 to TRBJ1-2; a possible D gene is TRBD1 (5 bases). V lost 6 bases to trimming and J lost 4 bases, with 18 bases between them. The CDR3 spans 14 residues. CDR1 SQVTM and CDR2 ANQGSEA come from the germline V gene. The full variable domain, in which reference TRBV29-1 and TRBJ1-2 provide the parts outside the CDR3, is SAVISQKPSRDICQRGTSLTIQCQVDSQVTMMFWYRQQPGQSLTLIATANQGSEATYESGFVIDKFPISRPNLTFSTLTVSNMSPEDSSIYLCSVILGGVVYGYTFGSGTRLTVV.

The sample holds a few counts of this clone. This chain joins TRBV7-9 and TRBJ2-3, with 8 positions matching TRBD2. Germline loops: CDR1 SEHNR, CDR2 FQNEAQ (reference sequence). There are 16 residues in the CDR3. With 4 bases clipped from V and 6 bases from J, the junction kept 12 bases outside the gene matches. DNA for the CDR3: TGTGCCAGCAGCTGGCCTTCGAGCGGGGGTGTGGATACGCAGTATTTT. This encodes CASSWPSSGGVDTQYF.

The CDR3 loop reads CASSQVSGGSTDTQYF. In nucleotides, the CDR3 is TGCGCCAGCAGCCAAGTTAGCGGGGGAAGCACAGATACGCAGTATTTT. V usage is TRBV4-1 and J usage is TRBJ2-3; 9 positions match TRBD2. J gave up 0 bases and V 1 base, and 2 bases lay outside the gene matches. The CDR3 covers 16 residues. Per the germline V gene, CDR1 is MGHRA and CDR2 is YSYEKL.

The chain carries TRBV13 and TRBJ2-7; D call uncertain. Germline V gives CDR1 PRHDT, CDR2 FYEKMQ (reference sequence). The CDR3 totals 14 residues. V was cut by 5 bases and J by 0 bases, with 11 bases left in between. CDR3 in DNA: TGTGCCAGCAGCCTGCTTCCTAGCTCCTACGAGCAGTACTTC. Translated, it gives CASSLLPSSYEQYF. Full variable domain (remainder filled in from reference TRBV13 and TRBJ2-7): AAGVIQSPRHLIKEKRETATLKCYPIPRHDTVYWYQQGPGQDPQFLISFYEKMQSDKGSIPDRFSAQQFSDYHSELNMSSLELGDSALYFCASSLLPSSYEQYFGPGTRLTVT.

The chain couples TRBV5-1 to TRBJ1-4; 7 bases are shared with TRBD1. The V and J ends lost 1 base and 16 bases, in that order; junction bases with no gene match: 10. From germline, CDR1 is SGHRS and CDR2 YFSETQ. The CDR3 is 13 amino acids. The CDR3 loop is CASSLTTGEDRFF. The CDR3 nucleotides read TGCGCCAGCAGCTTGACCACAGGGGAGGACCGGTTTTTT.

V and J are TRBV5-1 and TRBJ2-3, with D perhaps assigned TRBD1 or TRBD2 (5 bases each). The CDR3 runs to 15 residues. The V gene's germline CDR1 is SGHRS and CDR2 YFSETQ. V lost 1 base, J lost 5 bases, and 14 bases lay in between. CDR3: CASSLLGVVGDTQYF. CDR3 nucleotide sequence: TGCGCCAGCAGCTTGTTGGGGGTCGTAGGAGATACGCAGTATTTT.

This chain connects TRBV13 to TRBJ1-1; D uncertain. The germline CDR1 and CDR2 sequences are PRHDT and FYEKMQ (reference sequence). The CDR3 extends over 11 amino acids. V shed 9 bases and J shed 3 bases, with 8 bases lying between them. The CDR3 DNA reads TGTGCCAGACCCGGCGACACTGAAGCTTTCTTT. This codes for CARPGDTEAFF.

The V call is TRBV2, the J call TRBJ2-1, with D hard to call. The V end lost 8 bases, the J end lost 7 bases, and 15 bases lay between the germline ends. Germline CDR1 is SNHLY and CDR2 is FYNNEI. The CDR3 is made up of 13 amino acids. CDR3 bases: TGTGCCAGCTCGAGGAGTGGAAGAAATGAGCAGTTCTTC. It yields the protein CASSRSGRNEQFF.

The CDR3 loop is CASSYRGLADNEQFF. CDR3 DNA sequence: TGTGCCAGCAGTTACAGGGGACTAGCGGACAATGAGCAGTTCTTC. The chain recombines TRBV28 with TRBJ2-1, with TRBD2 identical over 11 bases. Looked up from germline, CDR1 is MDHEN and CDR2 is SYDVKM. The CDR3 runs to 15 residues. J gave up 5 bases and V 4 bases, and 4 bases lay outside the gene matches.

The sample holds a few counts of this clone. Germline is not matched at one junction end, which may reflect a read error. V and J are TRBV5-4 and TRBJ2-3, with D hard to call. Germline assignment: CDR1 SGHNT and CDR2 YYREEE (reference sequence). The CDR3 consists of 13 residues. DNA of the CDR3: TGTGCCAGCAGCGAAAGTCCTCAGGAAGCACGGAATTTT. This gives the protein CASSESPQEARNF.

With regard to this clone: Additional DNA sequences in this sample encode the identical CDR3. The chain links TRBV4-1 to TRBJ2-3, with a tentative D call TRBD2 (6 bases). Trimming removed 3 bases at V and 3 bases at J, with 7 bases between. Germline values: CDR1 MGHRA, CDR2 YSYEKL. The CDR3 spans 13 residues. The CDR3 DNA follows: TGCGCCAGCAGCCAGGGACTGACAGATACGCAGTATTTT. It codes for CASSQGLTDTQYF.

A word on this clone: The same CDR3 is also encoded by other DNA sequences in this sample. This sequence joins TRBV5-6 and TRBJ1-1; D uncertain. The CDR3 is made up of 12 amino acids. Trimming cost V 1 base and J 0 bases, with 1 base left between them. CDR1 is SGHDT and CDR2 is YYEEEE in the germline V gene. The CDR3 sequence: CASSLLNTEAFF. For the CDR3, the DNA is TGTGCCAGCAGCTTGTTGAACACTGAAGCTTTCTTT.

This clone has a handful of counts. This chain uses TRBV27 with TRBJ1-2; D is unclear. This CDR3 has 14 residues. Germline V gene data show CDR1 as MNHEY and CDR2 as SMNVEV (reference sequence). V was pared by 3 bases and J by 2 bases, with 10 bases between. The DNA of the CDR3 is TGTGCCAGCAGTTTGGGAGGAACCAACTATGGCTACACCTTC. It translates to CASSLGGTNYGYTF.

Worth noting for this clone: Other DNA sequences within the sample encode an identical CDR3. The chain carries TRBV5-6 and TRBJ2-2, with TRBD1 identical over 7 bases. Germline-derived CDR1 and CDR2 are SGHDT and YYEEEE. The CDR3 totals 15 residues. J lost 5 bases, V lost 7 bases, and 11 bases had no gene match. The CDR3 region has the DNA TGTGCCAGCGCACCCGACAGGGTTGGGACCGGGGAGCTGTTTTTT. Residues: CASAPDRVGTGELFF.

The gene calls are TRBV7-9 and TRBJ2-7; D perhaps matches TRBD2 (6 bases). Germline CDR1 reads SEHNR; CDR2 reads FQNEAQ (reference sequence). V dropped 5 bases and J dropped 5 bases, with 16 bases sitting between them. This CDR3 has 14 residues. The CDR3: CASSPTAGFDEQYF. The CDR3 DNA is TGTGCCAGCAGCCCCACGGCGGGGTTCGACGAGCAGTACTTC.

V and J are TRBV27 and TRBJ2-1, with no clear D. V was pared by 4 bases and J by 0 bases, with 10 bases between. CDR1 is MNHEY, CDR2 SMNVEV, per germline (reference sequence). This CDR3 spans 15 amino acids. For the CDR3, the DNA is TGTGCCAGCAGTTCCCTGGAAAGCTCCTACAATGAGCAGTTCTTC. It encodes CASSSLESSYNEQFF.